This TCR beta chain came from a study of cytomegalovirus exposure and HLA in healthy donors. Study context: It was reported in a later analysis that the 90 to 150 validation repertoires used the same platform as the approximately 670 first-cohort repertoires. Broader study findings: The tendency of first-cohort TCR clusters to co-occur in the approximately 110 validation repertoires was the finding of a later analysis. It was confirmed in vitro that three of the CMV-associated chains were specific for CMV antigens.

V was shortened by 0 bases and J by 7 bases, with 9 bases between the two germline ends. Germline loops: CDR1 SGHAT, CDR2 FQNNGV. This CDR3 comprises 13 residues. This clone was counted only a few times. The antigen remains undetermined. Sequencing was performed with immunoSEQ multiplex PCR; in TCRdb, only in-frame clones are kept and a portion is missing. The sample lists 120,000 or so clones, approximately 88% occurring once. Donors were drawn from the approximately 120-subject validation cohort, separate from the approximately 700-subject first cohort. This TCR was sampled from a woman aged 18-29 years in good health and CMV-seronegative. The sample consisted of PBMCs. The chain combines TRBV11-2 with TRBJ1-2, with D unresolved. The CDR3 region is CASSLEAGGGYTF. For the CDR3, the DNA is TGTGCCAGCAGCTTAGAGGCGGGTGGTGGCTACACCTTC.